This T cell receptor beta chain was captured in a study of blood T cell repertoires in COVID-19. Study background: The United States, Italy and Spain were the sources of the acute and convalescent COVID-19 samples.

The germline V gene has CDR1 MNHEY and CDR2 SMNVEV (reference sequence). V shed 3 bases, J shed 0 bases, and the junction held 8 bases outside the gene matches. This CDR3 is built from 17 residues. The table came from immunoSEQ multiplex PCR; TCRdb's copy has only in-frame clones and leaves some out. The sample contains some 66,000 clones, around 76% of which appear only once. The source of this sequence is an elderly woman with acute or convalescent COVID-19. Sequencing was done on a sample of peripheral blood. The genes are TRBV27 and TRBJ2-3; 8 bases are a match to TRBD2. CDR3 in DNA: TGTGCCAGCAGTTTCTCGCTAGCGGGTCTCAGCACAGATACGCAGTATTTT. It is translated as CASSFSLAGLSTDTQYF.